This T cell receptor beta chain was identified during a study of blood T cell repertoires in COVID-19. Study-level background: Material from acute and convalescent COVID-19 was sourced from the United States, Italy and Spain. Nucleic acid was either cDNA or gDNA, and it came from T cells, B-cell-depleted T cells, or PBMCs.

Measured with immunoSEQ multiplex PCR; TCRdb has only the in-frame clones, and not every one. The sample lists around 270,000 clones, around 82% occurring once. Germline V CDR1 and CDR2: MNHEY, SMNVEV (reference sequence). V was cut by 2 bases and J by 6 bases, with 14 bases left in between. The CDR3 is made up of 15 amino acids. This clone has just one count. Sequenced material: peripheral blood. This chain uses TRBV27 with TRBJ1-5, with D tentatively TRBD1 (6 bases). The origin of this receptor is a person between 65 and 80 years old with COVID-19, enrolled during active disease. CDR3: CASSLGTKSSQPQHF. CDR3 sequence (DNA): TGTGCCAGCAGTTTAGGGACAAAGTCGTCTCAGCCCCAGCATTTT.